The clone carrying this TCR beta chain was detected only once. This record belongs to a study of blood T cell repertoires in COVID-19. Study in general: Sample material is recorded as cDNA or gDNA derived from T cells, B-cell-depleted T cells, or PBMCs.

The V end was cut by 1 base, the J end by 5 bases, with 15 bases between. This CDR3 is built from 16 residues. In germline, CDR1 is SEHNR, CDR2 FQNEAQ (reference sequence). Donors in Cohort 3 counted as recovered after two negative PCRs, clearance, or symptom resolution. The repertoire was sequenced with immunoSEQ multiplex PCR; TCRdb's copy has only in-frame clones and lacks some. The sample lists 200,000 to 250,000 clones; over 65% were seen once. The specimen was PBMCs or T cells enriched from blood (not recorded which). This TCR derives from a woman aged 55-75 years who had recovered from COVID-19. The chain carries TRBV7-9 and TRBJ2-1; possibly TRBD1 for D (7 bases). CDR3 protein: CASSLDWQGGHNEQFF. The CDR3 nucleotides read TGTGCCAGCAGCTTAGATTGGCAGGGGGGCCACAATGAGCAGTTCTTC.